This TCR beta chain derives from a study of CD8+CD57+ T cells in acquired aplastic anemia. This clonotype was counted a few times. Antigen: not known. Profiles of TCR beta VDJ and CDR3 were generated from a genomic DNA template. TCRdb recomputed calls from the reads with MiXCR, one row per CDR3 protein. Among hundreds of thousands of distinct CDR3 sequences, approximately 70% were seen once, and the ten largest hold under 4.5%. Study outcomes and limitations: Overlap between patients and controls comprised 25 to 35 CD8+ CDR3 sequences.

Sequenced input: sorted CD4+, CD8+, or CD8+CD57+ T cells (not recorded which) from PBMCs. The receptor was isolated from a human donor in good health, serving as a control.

The CDR3 spells CASSSGGTGQQTRGYTF. In DNA, the CDR3 is TGTGCCAGCAGTTCGGGTGGGACAGGGCAACAGACTCGTGGCTACACCTTC. V usage is TRBV5-6 and J usage is TRBJ1-2, with 9 positions matching TRBD1. Germline lookup yields CDR1 SGHDT and CDR2 YYEEEE. J gave up 7 bases and V 5 bases, and 18 bases lay outside the gene matches. CDR3 size: 17 residues.